This T cell receptor beta chain stems from a study of beta chain features in type 1 diabetes (dated by TCRdb to 2016 to 2018). With respect to the entire study: Mean age, gender distribution, total cell number and subset yield were not different between patients and healthy donors. In the study, TCRB repertoires of sorted circulating CD4+ T cell subsets from recently diagnosed type 1 diabetes patients were compared with those of matched healthy donors. Whereas all 30 or so donors provided naive and central memory subsets, regulatory and stem cell-like memory subsets were isolated from just 8 patients and roughly eight healthy donors. Across all samples, fewer than 130 million sorted cells were examined, and cell number per subset correlated strongly with RNA yield. Overall study outcomes, separate from this receptor: PCR may preferentially amplify shorter templates, but because patient and control samples were amplified and corrected together, any resulting skew would affect both groups equally. Type 1 diabetes patients showed a moderate but significant shortening of TCRB CDR3 length in all four CD4+ subsets. Only small numbers of individuals were included in the HLA sub-analyses, which left unresolved whether HLA type had any influence on TCRB rearrangement. Sequencing cDNA rather than genomic DNA could over-represent highly expressing activated cells, although activation and CD3 levels did not differ between groups. Patients with type 1 diabetes made fewer insertions and deleted more nucleotides at VDJ recombination sites, implying thymic rearrangement abnormalities. The naive, central memory and regulatory TCRB repertoires appeared to resemble one another more closely among patients than among healthy donors.

A single peripheral blood draw of around 0.11 L on average was collected from each donor into heparinised tubes. A BD FACSAria II and a panel including CD45RO, CCR7, CD25, CD127, CD95 and CD27 were used to sort naive, central memory, regulatory and stem cell-like memory CD4+ T cells. Purity was above 95% for every sorted population. Right away, PBMCs were isolated by Lymphoprep density gradient centrifugation and were stained directly, with no culture step. Samples were stained and sorted in pairs, with one healthy donor and one patient per experiment, so that batch effects were minimized. CDR1 and CDR2, per the germline V gene (reference sequence), are MNHNY and SVGAGI. Counted from cysteine to phenylalanine, this CDR3 has 16 amino acids. Only the CDR3 region is kept as DNA, spanning 48 bases read in frame from base 1. V is cut back by 2 bases and J by 2 bases, with 5 bases in the junction unmatched.

Taking its sample share into account, this clone is medium-sized (0.01 to 0.1%). This receptor's antigen is unknown. No much larger clone is present one base from it, and per-base qualities are unavailable. The entire amount of isolated RNA was reverse transcribed using the High Capacity cDNA Reverse Transcription Kit, so the sequenced TCRB transcripts were expressed ones. Deep immunoSEQ sequencing was applied to naive, central memory and regulatory T cell samples, giving an average of about 3.8 million total reads per sample. Sorted cells were lysed in RLT buffer, and RNA was extracted using DNase-treated RNeasy Micro or Mini kits according to cell number. To prevent cross-contamination, every cell subset was processed on its own, while patient and healthy donor samples were processed together. Using the immunoSEQ multiplex PCR, TCRB sequences were amplified from cDNA into 87-bp fragments spanning the CDR3 region. Sequencing of the amplicons was performed on the Illumina HiSeq platform. In the source study's methods: PCR bias was corrected computationally using synthetic template baselines, and reads within Hamming distance 2 were collapsed, with unmergeable singletons discarded. Reads were aligned against IMGT so that V, D and J genes, CDR3 length and insertions or deletions at six rearrangement sites could be assigned. Within each subset, clonotype counts were normalized to the number of sorted cells before true diversity and Gini coefficients were calculated with the tcR R package. Repertoire sharing was quantified using the overlap coefficient calculated on TCRB nucleotide sequences. The immuneACCESS repertoire file appears here via TCRdb, limited to in-frame rearrangements. These files lack a portion of the clones; in checked studies, under half of the deficit traces to unresolved V genes, and the cause of the others is not known. V and J calls and clone size are copied from that table; D and trimming were computed from the DNA. Within this sample are more than 25,000 clones, with 56% of them counted one time only. The ten largest clones capture under 1.5% of the sample.

The sequenced sample consisted of Tregs from blood. The cell subset or site label here, explained by the study, means: regulatory CD4+ T cells. The receptor chain draws on TRBV6-6 and TRBJ2-1; 8 central nucleotides agree with TRBD2. The receptor comes from a woman aged 18 to 35 with type 1 diabetes. The bases read TGTGCCAGCAGTTACCATAGCGGGATGGCCTACAATGAGCAGTTCTTC. Its coded protein is CASSYHSGMAYNEQFF.